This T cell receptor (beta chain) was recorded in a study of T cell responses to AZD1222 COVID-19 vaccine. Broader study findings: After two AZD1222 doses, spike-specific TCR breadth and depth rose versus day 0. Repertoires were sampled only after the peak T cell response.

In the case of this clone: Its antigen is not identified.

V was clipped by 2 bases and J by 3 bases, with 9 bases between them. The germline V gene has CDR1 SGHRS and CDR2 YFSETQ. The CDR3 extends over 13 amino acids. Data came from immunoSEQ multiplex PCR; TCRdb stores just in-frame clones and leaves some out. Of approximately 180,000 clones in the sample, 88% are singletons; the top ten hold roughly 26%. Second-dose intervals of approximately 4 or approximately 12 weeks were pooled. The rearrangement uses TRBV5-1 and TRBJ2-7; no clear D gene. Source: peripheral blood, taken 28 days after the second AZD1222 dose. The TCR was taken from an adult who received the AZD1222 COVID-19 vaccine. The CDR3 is CASSFSKLYEQYF. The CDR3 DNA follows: TGCGCCAGCAGCTTCAGTAAACTCTACGAGCAGTACTTC.